This TCR beta chain emerged from a study of T cells in Graves' hyperthyroidism and ophthalmopathy. Amplified regions were TCR beta CDR3 sequences from RNA transcripts. The HTBI primer set was used in a first-round RT-PCR of the TCR CDR3. TCRdb independently ran MiXCR on the multiplex PCR reads; one entry per CDR3 protein. The sample lists approximately 490,000 distinct CDR3 sequences; under 25% were seen once. CDR3 length equals 13 residues. The J segment lost 8 bases and the V segment lost 6 bases, leaving 8 bases of the junction unmatched. Germline CDR1 DFQATT, CDR2 SNEGSKA (reference sequence). Material: blood. The chain recombines TRBV20-1 with TRBJ1-5, with 9 bases identical to TRBD1. The receptor was isolated from a woman in her 70s with Graves' ophthalmopathy. The CDR3 coding sequence is TGCAGTGCCCCGGGACAGGGACCCGAGCCCCAGCATTTT. It yields the protein CSAPGQGPEPQHF.